This entry lists 21 T cell receptor beta chains sequenced from one sample in a study of blood T cell repertoires in COVID-19. Clones were sequenced by immunoSEQ multiplex PCR, and TCRdb holds only the in-frame ones, with some missing. The sample carries about 45,000 clones, approximately 86% recorded once. The specimen sequenced was peripheral blood. The receptor source for this set is an elderly man in a cohort sampled during active COVID-19.

The chain links TRBV10-3 to TRBJ2-5, with 11 positions matching TRBD1. The CDR3 extends over 16 amino acids. The germline V gene encodes CDR1 ENHRY and CDR2 SYGVKD. J lost 5 bases, V lost 0 bases, and 5 bases had no gene match. CDR3 sequence: CAISESIGQGAETQYF. Written as DNA, the CDR3 is TGTGCCATCAGTGAGTCGATAGGACAGGGGGCGGAGACCCAGTACTTC.

This chain links TRBV28 with TRBJ1-2; D is unclear. The V gene lost 1 base and the J gene lost 4 bases, with 10 bases spanning the gap. This CDR3 spans 14 amino acids. Germline CDR1 is MDHEN and CDR2 is SYDVKM. CDR3 coding DNA: TGTGCCAGCAGTTTATACGGGAACTTCTATGGCTACACCTTC. Its translation: CASSLYGNFYGYTF.

The rearrangement uses TRBV5-6 and TRBJ1-5, with D uncertain. This CDR3 has 13 amino acids. CDR1 and CDR2 (germline): SGHDT, YYEEEE. Trimming took 2 bases from V and 1 from J, leaving 4 bases between them. DNA of the CDR3: TGTGCCAGCAGCTTTGGCAGCAATCAGCCCCAGCATTTT. Amino acids: CASSFGSNQPQHF.

J is TRBJ1-1 and V is TRBV6-5; no clear D. Per the germline V gene, CDR1 is MNHEY and CDR2 is SVGAGI. V lost 5 bases and J lost 1, with 8 bases in between. The CDR3 loop spans 13 amino acids. The CDR3 region has the DNA TGTGCCAGCAGTCTAGTGAGGAACACTGAAGCTTTCTTT. This encodes CASSLVRNTEAFF.

The V gene is TRBV13, the J gene TRBJ2-7; no clear D. V lost 2 bases and J lost 3, with 14 bases in between. The CDR3 is 15 amino acids. Looked up from germline, CDR1 is PRHDT and CDR2 is FYEKMQ (reference sequence). The CDR3 DNA follows: TGTGCCAGCAGCTTAAGTGCTGCGATGAACTACGAGCAGTACTTC. Translating it yields CASSLSAAMNYEQYF.

This clone turned up a few times. This rearrangement joins TRBV7-2 to TRBJ2-7, with 7 bases aligning to TRBD1. The CDR3 length is 15 residues. Per germline, CDR1 SGHTA and CDR2 FQGNSA. V was pared by 5 bases and J by 3 bases, with 10 bases of the junction left unmatched. CDR3 nucleotides: TGTGCCAGCAGCCCCCGACAGGGCCCTAACTACGAGCAGTACTTC. Protein: CASSPRQGPNYEQYF.

This rearrangement joins TRBV10-2 to TRBJ2-2; 15 bases agree with TRBD2. J gave up 6 bases and V 9 bases, and 5 bases lay outside the gene matches. Looked up from germline, CDR1 is WSHSY and CDR2 is SAAADI. The CDR3 length is 15 residues. CDR3 protein: CASMGLAGGAGELFF. The CDR3 region has the DNA TGCGCCAGTATGGGACTAGCGGGGGGTGCCGGGGAGCTGTTTTTT.

The chain employs TRBV7-9 and TRBJ1-5; D is unresolved. Trimming removed 5 bases from V and 3 bases from J, with 11 bases in between. This CDR3 is 14 amino acids long. In germline, CDR1 is SEHNR, CDR2 FQNEAQ (reference sequence). The CDR3 DNA reads TGTGCCAGCAGCCTCGAGGGTATCAATCAGCCCCAGCATTTT. Translating gives CASSLEGINQPQHF.

This chain connects TRBV28 to TRBJ2-7; 7 nucleotides match TRBD2. The CDR3 is 15 amino acids. With 5 bases clipped from V and 0 bases from J, the junction kept 7 bases outside the gene matches. The germline V gene has CDR1 MDHEN and CDR2 SYDVKM. This CDR3 is CASSGGRESSYEQYF. The CDR3 nucleotides are TGTGCCAGCAGTGGGGGGAGGGAAAGCTCCTACGAGCAGTACTTC.

The chain carries TRBV6-5 and TRBJ1-2; TRBD1 agrees at 12 bases. Germline V gene data show CDR1 as MNHEY and CDR2 as SVGAGI. The CDR3 loop spans 15 amino acids. After removal of 6 bases from V and 4 bases from J, the junction contained 6 bases not matched to a gene. The CDR3 DNA follows: TGTGCCAGCAGGAAGGGACAGGGGGCTTTCTATGGCTACACCTTC. Residues: CASRKGQGAFYGYTF.

The chain combines TRBV7-9 with TRBJ1-5; tentatively, D is TRBD1 (6 bases). Per the germline V gene, CDR1 is SEHNR and CDR2 is FQNEAQ (reference sequence). The germline V and J ends were trimmed by 2 bases and 2 bases, with 10 bases remaining between them. This CDR3 is built from 15 residues. The CDR3 loop is CASSLQGKGNQPQHF. The CDR3 coding sequence is TGTGCCAGCAGCTTACAGGGGAAGGGCAATCAGCCCCAGCATTTT.

CDR3 coding DNA: TGTGCCACTAGGGACGGCGGGAATAAAGAGACCCAGTACTTC. Translating gives CATRDGGNKETQYF. The chain uses TRBV28 and TRBJ2-5; possible D gene TRBD2, 6 bases. Germline V gene lookup returns CDR1 MDHEN and CDR2 SYDVKM. The germline V and J ends were trimmed by 10 bases and 3 bases, with 18 bases remaining between them. The CDR3 spans 14 residues. Supplemented by reference TRBV28 and TRBJ2-5, the full variable domain reads DVKVTQSSRYLVKRTGEKVFLECVQDMDHENMFWYRQDPGLGLRLIYFSYDVKMKEKGDIPEGYSVSREKKERFSLILESASTNQTSMYLCATRDGGNKETQYFGPGTRLLVL.

The V call is TRBV28, the J call TRBJ1-5; TRBD1 agrees at 8 bases. Germline CDR1 is MDHEN and CDR2 is SYDVKM. V shed 8 bases, J shed 1 base, and the junction held 10 bases outside the gene matches. The CDR3 runs to 16 residues. Written as DNA, the CDR3 is TGTGCCAGCGCGACAGGGGCCATTTTGAGCAATCAGCCCCAGCATTTT. It is translated as CASATGAILSNQPQHF.

The genes are TRBV19 and TRBJ2-3, with TRBD2 matching over 14 bases. Germline V CDR1 and CDR2: LNHDA, SQIVND (reference sequence). The CDR3 totals 16 residues. V was clipped by 4 bases and J by 5 bases; unmatched bases: 5. CDR3 nucleotide sequence: TGTGCCAGTAGTACCCGACTAGCGGGAGGGATAGATACGCAGTATTTT. Encoded protein: CASSTRLAGGIDTQYF.

The chain combines TRBV4-1 with TRBJ2-5; 8 bases match TRBD2. Germline lookup yields CDR1 MGHRA and CDR2 YSYEKL. This CDR3 is built from 16 residues. V was pared by 1 base and J by 2 bases, with 6 bases of the junction left unmatched. The CDR3 DNA is TGCGCCAGCAGCCAAGCTCTCGGGGGGGGACAAGAGACCCAGTACTTC. It is translated as CASSQALGGGQETQYF.

The chain links TRBV27 to TRBJ1-2, with D possibly being TRBD1 (5 bases). The V gene's germline CDR1 is MNHEY and CDR2 SMNVEV (reference sequence). V was shortened by 6 bases and J by 3 bases, with 26 bases between the two germline ends. CDR3 size: 18 residues. Here the CDR3 reads CASRNAGPGRRNDYGYTF. The DNA for the CDR3 is TGTGCCAGCAGAAACGCAGGGCCTGGGAGGAGGAATGACTATGGCTACACCTTC.

This chain connects TRBV7-9 to TRBJ1-1; D gene uncertain. Per the germline V gene, CDR1 is SEHNR and CDR2 is FQNEAQ (reference sequence). The V end lost 3 bases, the J end lost 6 bases, and 5 bases lay between the germline ends. The CDR3 is 11 amino acids. The CDR3 loop reads CASSFSSEAFF. The CDR3 DNA is TGTGCCAGCAGCTTCTCGTCTGAAGCTTTCTTT. Variable domain in full (rest from reference TRBV7-9 and TRBJ1-1): DTGVSQNPRHKITKRGQNVTFRCDPISEHNRLYWYRQTLGQGPEFLTYFQNEAQLEKSRLLSDRFSAERPKGSFSTLEIQRTEQGDSAMYLCASSFSSEAFFGQGTRLTVV.

The V and J genes are TRBV5-1 and TRBJ2-5; 7 bases align to TRBD1. The CDR3 consists of 13 residues. V lost 4 bases, J lost 4 bases, and 4 bases stayed unmatched. From germline, CDR1 is SGHRS and CDR2 YFSETQ. The CDR3 here is CASSPGQRETQYF. The CDR3 DNA reads TGCGCCAGCAGCCCGGGACAGAGAGAGACCCAGTACTTC.

The chain combines TRBV15 with TRBJ1-4; D is perhaps TRBD1 (6 bases). Per germline, CDR1 LNHNV and CDR2 YYDKDF (reference sequence). The length of the CDR3 is 16 residues. The V and J ends lost 0 bases and 3 bases respectively, with 11 bases between them. The CDR3 loop is CATSRDQGIPNEKLFF. The DNA of the CDR3 is TGTGCCACCAGCAGAGATCAGGGGATTCCTAATGAAAAACTGTTTTTT.

The genes are TRBV6-1 and TRBJ2-1, with 7 bases identical to TRBD2. The CDR3 covers 13 residues. CDR1 and CDR2 from the germline V gene are MNHNS and SASEGT. Germline trimming cut 0 bases from V and 12 bases from J; bases unmatched to any gene: 5. CDR3 residues: CASSEAERGSQFF. The CDR3 nucleotides read TGTGCCAGCAGTGAAGCGGAGCGGGGATCGCAGTTCTTC.

V is TRBV9 and J is TRBJ1-2; D is possibly TRBD1 (5 bases). This CDR3 contains 14 residues. Germline CDR1 SGDLS, CDR2 YYNGEE. V was pared by 0 bases and J by 4 bases, with 10 bases between. The CDR3 reads CASSVAWGGYGYTF. CDR3 sequence (DNA): TGTGCCAGCAGCGTAGCGTGGGGCGGCTATGGCTACACCTTC.